This TCR beta chain comes out of a study of radiotherapy plus CTLA-4 blockade in lung cancer. Profiling relied on immunoSEQ multiplex PCR, and the TCRdb table lists in-frame clones only, not all of them. The table lists some 27,000 clones, approximately 80% of them singletons. This CDR3 contains 16 residues. CDR1 and CDR2 (germline): SGHAT, FQNNGV. The V gene end was trimmed by 5 bases and the J gene end by 3 bases; junction bases not matched to a gene: 9. Chemo-refractory metastatic non-small-cell lung cancer patients received focal radiation with ipilimumab CTLA-4 blockade. This TCR came from a human donor with non-small cell lung cancer that progressed on radiotherapy plus ipilimumab. V and J are TRBV11-2 and TRBJ2-2, with 7 bases that match TRBD1. Sequenced material: peripheral blood, taken from a patient treated with radiotherapy plus ipilimumab. The CDR3 sequence: CASSPWDSADTGELFF. The CDR3 DNA reads as TGTGCCAGCAGCCCCTGGGACAGCGCGGACACCGGGGAGCTGTTTTTT.